This T cell receptor beta chain was documented in a study of shared clonotypes between healthy human individuals. Regarding the study as a whole: The genetic and exposure-history diversity represented was limited by few donors. Naive subsets generally exceeded memory subsets in estimated richness. Compared with clonotypes that all four donors shared, non-shared clonotypes had lower generation probabilities.

As regards this clone: Its target is unknown.

The CDR3 has 15 amino acids. The V and J ends lost 5 bases and 5 bases respectively, with 16 bases between them. Looked up from germline, CDR1 is MDHEN and CDR2 is SYDVKM. Generated by immunoSEQ multiplex PCR, the TCRdb table keeps only in-frame clones and is missing some. Of about a million clones in the sample, 70% to 80% were seen once. This sequence joins TRBV28 and TRBJ1-5; D unresolved. This clonotype was obtained from a man between 18 and 29 years old in good health. Some clones in this sample may be carry-over from other donors' samples. The sample comprised memory CD4+ T cells from PBMCs. Sample subset: CD45RA-negative fraction. CDR3 DNA: TGTGCCAGCAGTCCGGGCGGGTCCGGACATCAGCCCCAGCATTTT. This sequence encodes CASSPGGSGHQPQHF.